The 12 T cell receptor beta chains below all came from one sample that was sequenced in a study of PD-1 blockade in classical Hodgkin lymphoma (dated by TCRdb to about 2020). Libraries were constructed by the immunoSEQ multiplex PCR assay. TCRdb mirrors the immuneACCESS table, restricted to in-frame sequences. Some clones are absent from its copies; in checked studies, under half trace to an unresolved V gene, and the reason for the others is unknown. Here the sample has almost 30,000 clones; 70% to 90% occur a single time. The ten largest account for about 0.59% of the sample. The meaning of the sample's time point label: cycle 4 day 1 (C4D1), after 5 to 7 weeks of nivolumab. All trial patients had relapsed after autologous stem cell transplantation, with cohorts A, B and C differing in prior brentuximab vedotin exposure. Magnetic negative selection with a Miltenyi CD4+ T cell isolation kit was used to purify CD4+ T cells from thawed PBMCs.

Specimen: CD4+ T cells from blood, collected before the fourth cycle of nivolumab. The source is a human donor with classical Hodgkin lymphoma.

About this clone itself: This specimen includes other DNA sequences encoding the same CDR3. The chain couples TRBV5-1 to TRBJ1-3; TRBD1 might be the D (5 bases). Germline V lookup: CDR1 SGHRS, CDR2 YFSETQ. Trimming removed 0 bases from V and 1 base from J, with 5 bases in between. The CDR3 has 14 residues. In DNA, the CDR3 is TGCGCCAGCAGCTTGGGGGGGTCTGGAAACACCATATATTTT. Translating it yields CASSLGGSGNTIYF.

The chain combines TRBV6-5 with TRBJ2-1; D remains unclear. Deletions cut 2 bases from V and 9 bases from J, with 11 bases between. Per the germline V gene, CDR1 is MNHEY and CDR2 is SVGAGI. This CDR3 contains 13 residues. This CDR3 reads CASSYDPSREQFF. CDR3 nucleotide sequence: TGTGCCAGCAGTTACGACCCTTCTCGTGAGCAGTTCTTC.

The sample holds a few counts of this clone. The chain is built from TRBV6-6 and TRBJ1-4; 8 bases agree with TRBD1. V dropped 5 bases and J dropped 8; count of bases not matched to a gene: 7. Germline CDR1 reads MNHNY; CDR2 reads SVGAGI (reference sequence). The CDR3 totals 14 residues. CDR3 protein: CASSMTGESEKLFF. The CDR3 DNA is TGTGCCAGCAGTATGACAGGGGAGAGCGAAAAACTGTTTTTT.

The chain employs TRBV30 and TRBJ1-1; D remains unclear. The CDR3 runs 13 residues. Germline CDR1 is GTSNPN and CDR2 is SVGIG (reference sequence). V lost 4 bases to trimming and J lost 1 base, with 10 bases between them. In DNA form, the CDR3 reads TGTGCCTGGATTCAGAGCGGGAACACTGAAGCTTTCTTT. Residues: CAWIQSGNTEAFF.

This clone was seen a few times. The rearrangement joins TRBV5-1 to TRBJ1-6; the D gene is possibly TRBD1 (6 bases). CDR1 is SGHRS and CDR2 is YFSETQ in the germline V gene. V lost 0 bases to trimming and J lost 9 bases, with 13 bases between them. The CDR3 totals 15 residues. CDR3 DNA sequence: TGCGCCAGCAGCTTGGAGGGGACACCTGCTTCACCCCTCCACTTT. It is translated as CASSLEGTPASPLHF.

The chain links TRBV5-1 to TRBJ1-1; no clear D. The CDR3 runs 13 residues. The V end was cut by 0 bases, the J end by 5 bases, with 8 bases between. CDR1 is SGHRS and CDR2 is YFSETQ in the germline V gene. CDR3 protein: CASSLVIGTEAFF. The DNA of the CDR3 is TGCGCCAGCAGCTTGGTGATAGGGACTGAAGCTTTCTTT.

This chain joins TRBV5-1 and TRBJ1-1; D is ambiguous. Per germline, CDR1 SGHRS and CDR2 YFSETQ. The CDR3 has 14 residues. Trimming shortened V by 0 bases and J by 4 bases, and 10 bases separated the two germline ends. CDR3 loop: CASSLEEGITEAFF. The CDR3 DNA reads TGCGCCAGCAGCTTGGAGGAGGGAATCACTGAAGCTTTCTTT.

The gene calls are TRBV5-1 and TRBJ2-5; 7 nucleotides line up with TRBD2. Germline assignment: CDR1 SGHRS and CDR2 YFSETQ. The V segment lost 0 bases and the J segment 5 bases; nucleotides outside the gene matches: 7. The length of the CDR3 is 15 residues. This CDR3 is CASSLGGGSRETQYF. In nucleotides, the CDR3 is TGCGCCAGCAGCTTGGGGGGAGGGTCGAGGGAGACCCAGTACTTC.

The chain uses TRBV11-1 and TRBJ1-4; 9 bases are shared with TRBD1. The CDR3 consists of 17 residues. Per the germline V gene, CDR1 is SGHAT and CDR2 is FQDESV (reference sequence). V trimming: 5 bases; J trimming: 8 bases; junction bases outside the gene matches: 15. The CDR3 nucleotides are TGTGCCAGCAGCCCCTACCGGACAGGGGTCGGAATCGAAAAACTGTTTTTT. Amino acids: CASSPYRTGVGIEKLFF.

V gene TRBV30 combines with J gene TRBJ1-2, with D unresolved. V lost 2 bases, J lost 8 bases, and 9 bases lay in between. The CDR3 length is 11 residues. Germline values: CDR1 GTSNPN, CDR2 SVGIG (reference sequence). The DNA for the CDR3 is TGTGCCTGGAGTCCGGCGGACGGCTACACCTTC. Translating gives CAWSPADGYTF.

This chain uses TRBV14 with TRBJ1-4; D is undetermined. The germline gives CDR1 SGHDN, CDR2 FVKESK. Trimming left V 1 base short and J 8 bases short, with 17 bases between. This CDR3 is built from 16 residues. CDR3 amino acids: CASSQVLGGRREKLFF. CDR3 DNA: TGTGCCAGCAGCCAAGTCCTCGGCGGCCGACGGGAAAAACTGTTTTTT.

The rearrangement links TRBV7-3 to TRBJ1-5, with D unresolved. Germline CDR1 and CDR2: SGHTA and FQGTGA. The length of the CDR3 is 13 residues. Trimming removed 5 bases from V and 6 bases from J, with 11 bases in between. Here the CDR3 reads CASSITDGQPQHF. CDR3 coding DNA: TGTGCCAGCAGCATCACTGACGGTCAGCCCCAGCATTTT.